The 6 T cell receptor beta chains presented below share a single source sample, sequenced in a study of CD8 T cells in ankylosing spondylitis. Each CDR3 protein gets one entry after TCRdb re-called the 5' RACE reads with MiXCR. The table records 200,000 to 250,000 distinct CDR3 sequences, about 10% of them present only once. The sample was blood, either unsorted or a sorted T cell fraction (not recorded which). The source of these receptors is a male donor with ankylosing spondylitis or in good health (not recorded which).

The chain recombines TRBV15 with TRBJ2-7; D is uncertain. Germline lookup yields CDR1 LNHNV and CDR2 YYDKDF (reference sequence). The CDR3 length is 15 residues. V lost 0 bases and J 0 bases, leaving 9 bases between the germline ends. The CDR3 coding sequence is TGTGCCACCAGCAGAGATACCTATAGCTCCTACGAGCAGTACTTC. Translation gives CATSRDTYSSYEQYF.

This clonotype came up many times. The chain carries TRBV5-1 and TRBJ2-5; TRBD2 aligns across 14 bases. Germline V gene sequence: CDR1 SGHRS, CDR2 YFSETQ. V lost 4 bases and J lost 0; bases outside the gene matches: 5. The CDR3 consists of 17 residues. In DNA, the CDR3 is TGCGCCAGCAGCCCGGGACTAGCGGGAGTTTACCAAGAGACCCAGTACTTC. Translation gives CASSPGLAGVYQETQYF.

The chain is built from TRBV2 and TRBJ1-3; no definite D call. This CDR3 has 15 amino acids. The germline V gene encodes CDR1 SNHLY and CDR2 FYNNEI. V shed 3 bases and J shed 2 bases, with 11 bases lying between them. The CDR3 loop reads CASSEDFGPGNTIYF. The CDR3 DNA is TGTGCCAGCAGTGAGGATTTTGGGCCTGGAAACACCATATATTTT.

This chain uses TRBV11-2 with TRBJ2-1; D is ambiguous. Between the trimmed V and J ends, which lost 1 base and 7 bases, there was a span of 8 bases. The germline CDR1 and CDR2 sequences are SGHAT and FQNNGV. The CDR3 totals 13 residues. The CDR3 sequence is CASSLVSVNEQFF. The CDR3 DNA sequence: TGTGCCAGCAGCTTAGTGTCGGTGAATGAGCAGTTCTTC.

This chain links TRBV12-3 or TRBV12-4 with TRBJ1-5, with D maybe TRBD1 (5 bases). V was clipped by 5 bases and J by 4 bases, with 12 bases between them. The length of the CDR3 is 14 residues. For the CDR3, the DNA is TGTGCCAGCAGTCCGACAGCCCCAAATCAGCCCCAGCATTTT. Translating it yields CASSPTAPNQPQHF.

At least ten counts were recorded for this clonotype. The gene calls are TRBV4-1 and TRBJ2-3; tentative D call: TRBD2 (7 bases). Germline lookup yields CDR1 MGHRA and CDR2 YSYEKL. The V end was cut by 1 base, the J end by 6 bases, with 20 bases between. The CDR3 has 17 residues. Here the CDR3 reads CASSQVLDMGGGDTQYF. In DNA form, the CDR3 reads TGCGCCAGCAGCCAAGTACTTGACATGGGCGGGGGCGATACGCAGTATTTT.